The 21 T cell receptor beta chains below come from one sample, sequenced in a study of cytomegalovirus exposure and HLA in healthy donors. With 60 Vbeta and 13 Jbeta primers, the PCR was carried out. This table comes from immunoSEQ multiplex PCR, and its TCRdb copy is limited to in-frame clones, with some not included. Among over 100,000 clones listed, approximately 80% were seen once. The sample was PBMCs. The receptors stem from a man aged 35 to 55 in good health and CMV-seropositive.

The chain uses TRBV15 and TRBJ2-7; 10 bases are a match to TRBD2. This CDR3 comprises 16 residues. Germline V CDR1 and CDR2: LNHNV, YYDKDF (reference sequence). V gave up 1 base and J gave up 4 bases; unmatched junction bases: 7. The CDR3 loop is CATSRGVSAGGYEQYF. The CDR3 DNA reads TGTGCCACCAGCAGAGGCGTGTCAGCGGGGGGGTACGAGCAGTACTTC.

This chain links TRBV7-3 with TRBJ2-3; D remains unclear. The germline V gene has CDR1 SGHTA and CDR2 FQGTGA. The length of the CDR3 is 18 residues. The V and J ends lost 8 bases and 0 bases respectively, with 24 bases between them. DNA for the CDR3: TGTGCCAGCCCGCTCTATTCCTCCTTATTCACTAGCACAGATACGCAGTATTTT. Translated: CASPLYSSLFTSTDTQYF.

This clone was seen only a few times. The CDR3 DNA is TGTGCCAGCAGGGTGGGTAGCAGTGAAAAACTGTTTTTT. As protein: CASRVGSSEKLFF. The chain has TRBV28 and TRBJ1-4; unclear D gene. Per the germline V gene, CDR1 is MDHEN and CDR2 is SYDVKM. The CDR3 consists of 13 residues. Trimming stripped 6 bases from V and 7 bases from J, with 12 bases between.

The chain couples TRBV5-1 to TRBJ2-7; the match to TRBD1 covers 10 bases. The trim removed 4 bases at V and 4 bases at J, leaving 11 bases unmatched. Germline V CDR1 and CDR2: SGHRS, YFSETQ. The CDR3 has 16 residues. The CDR3 DNA reads as TGCGCCAGCAGCACGACCGGGACAGGGGAGGCTTACGAGCAGTACTTC. The encoded protein is CASSTTGTGEAYEQYF. Variable domain in full (rest from reference TRBV5-1 and TRBJ2-7): KAGVTQTPRYLIKTRGQQVTLSCSPISGHRSVSWYQQTPGQGLQFLFEYFSETQRNKGNFPGRFSGRQFSNSRSEMNVSTLELGDSALYLCASSTTGTGEAYEQYFGPGTRLTVT.

The J gene is TRBJ2-5, the V gene TRBV15; D remains unclear. The ends were cut back, 1 base at V and 2 bases at J, with 8 bases in the middle. The CDR3 consists of 14 residues. CDR1 and CDR2 (germline): LNHNV, YYDKDF (reference sequence). The CDR3 bases are TGTGCCACCAGCAGAGTGAGAGGACAAGAGACCCAGTACTTC. This encodes CATSRVRGQETQYF.

The count of this clone is one. The junction does not match germline at one end; this may be a read error. V and J are TRBV28 and TRBJ2-1, with TRBD1 identical over 7 bases. The CDR3 has 16 residues. Germline V gene sequence: CDR1 MDHEN, CDR2 SYDVKM. This chain's CDR3 is CAGSPPYRGSYNEQFF. Written as DNA, the CDR3 is TGTGCCGGCAGTCCCCCATACAGGGGCTCCTACAATGAGCAGTTCTTC.

The V and J genes are TRBV28 and TRBJ1-5, with 7 positions matching TRBD1. V lost 6 bases, J lost 6 bases, and 5 bases stayed unmatched. CDR1 and CDR2 from the germline V gene are MDHEN and SYDVKM. The CDR3 is made up of 13 amino acids. CDR3 bases: TGTGCCAGCAGGAGGGGGCGAGGTCAGCCCCAGCATTTT. It encodes CASRRGRGQPQHF. Using reference TRBV28 and TRBJ1-5 for the parts outside the CDR3, the full variable domain is DVKVTQSSRYLVKRTGEKVFLECVQDMDHENMFWYRQDPGLGLRLIYFSYDVKMKEKGDIPEGYSVSREKKERFSLILESASTNQTSMYLCASRRGRGQPQHFGDGTRLSIL.

This rearrangement joins TRBV7-2 to TRBJ1-4; D might be TRBD1 (5 bases). Trimming pared 1 base from V and 8 bases from J, leaving 14 bases between. CDR3 size: 15 residues. The germline V gene encodes CDR1 SGHTA and CDR2 FQGNSA. The CDR3 region is CASSLVGTGREKLFF. As DNA, the CDR3 is TGTGCCAGCAGCTTAGTCGGAACAGGTAGAGAAAAACTGTTTTTT.

In this sample, this clone turned up a few times. This chain uses TRBV19 with TRBJ2-5; possible D gene TRBD1, 6 bases. The CDR3 contains 14 residues. V lost 2 bases to trimming and J lost 5 bases, with 12 bases between them. Germline-derived CDR1 and CDR2 are LNHDA and SQIVND (reference sequence). The CDR3 DNA reads as TGTGCCAGTAGTATAACAGGGTTGGAGGAGACCCAGTACTTC. The encoded protein is CASSITGLEETQYF.

J is TRBJ2-7 and V is TRBV28, with TRBD1 matching over 9 bases. The ends lost 4 bases at V and 3 bases at J; junction bases unmatched: 4. Germline CDR1 reads MDHEN; CDR2 reads SYDVKM. This CDR3 has 14 amino acids. The CDR3 reads CASSSTGGSYEQYF. Written as DNA, the CDR3 is TGTGCCAGCAGTTCAACAGGGGGCAGCTACGAGCAGTACTTC.

CDR3: CASSIRRPPGIEKLFF. The DNA of the CDR3 is TGTGCCAGCAGCATCCGACGTCCTCCAGGGATTGAAAAACTGTTTTTT. This chain joins TRBV7-9 and TRBJ1-4; D may be TRBD1 (5 bases). The germline V gene encodes CDR1 SEHNR and CDR2 FQNEAQ (reference sequence). V was pared by 5 bases and J by 7 bases, with 20 bases between. This CDR3 comprises 16 residues.

This clone was seen once. The chain couples TRBV7-3 to TRBJ2-1; 11 positions agree with TRBD1. CDR1 and CDR2 (germline): SGHTA, FQGTGA. The CDR3 totals 15 residues. V lost 2 bases and J lost 9; bases outside the gene matches: 6. For the CDR3, the DNA is TGTGCCAGCAGCTTACAAGGACAGGGGGCCACTGAGCAGTTCTTC. This encodes CASSLQGQGATEQFF.

The rearrangement joins TRBV28 to TRBJ1-1; TRBD1 is a possible D gene (6 bases). V was cut by 6 bases and J by 1 base, with 15 bases left in between. There are 15 residues in the CDR3. Germline loops: CDR1 MDHEN, CDR2 SYDVKM. The CDR3: CASSTTPTGNTEAFF. The CDR3 DNA follows: TGTGCCAGCAGCACCACTCCGACAGGGAACACTGAAGCTTTCTTT.

The chain combines TRBV7-8 with TRBJ2-3, with 7 bases matching TRBD2. CDR1 is SGHVS, CDR2 FQNEAQ, per germline. The CDR3 has 21 amino acids. Unmatched junction bases numbered 23, after V lost 5 bases and J lost 0 bases. The CDR3: CASSSLRWGGTIRGSTDTQYF. The CDR3 nucleotides read TGTGCCAGCAGCAGCTTAAGGTGGGGGGGTACGATCCGAGGTAGCACAGATACGCAGTATTTT.

On this clone itself: The germline gene is not matched at one end of the junction; a read error may be the cause. V and J are TRBV7-9 and TRBJ1-5, with unresolved D. Germline CDR1 is SEHNR and CDR2 is FQNEAQ (reference sequence). The CDR3 extends over 15 amino acids. The DNA of the CDR3 is TGTTCCAGCTCGGTGGCAGGTGGTGATCCTGGGCCCCAGCATTTT. Translated: CSSSVAGGDPGPQHF.

By sample fraction, this clone is medium-sized. This chain uses TRBV4-3 with TRBJ1-4, with TRBD1 identical over 8 bases. The V gene end was trimmed by 5 bases and the J gene end by 6 bases; junction bases not matched to a gene: 5. CDR1 LGHNA and CDR2 YSLEER come from the germline V gene. CDR3 length: 14 residues. This CDR3 reads CASSATGGDEKLFF. In nucleotides, the CDR3 is TGCGCCAGCAGCGCCACAGGGGGAGATGAAAAACTGTTTTTT.

This clone was seen a handful of times. The CDR3 region is CASSLSAMTDTQYF. The CDR3 coding sequence is TGTGCCAGCAGCTTAAGCGCAATGACAGATACGCAGTATTTT. The V gene is TRBV7-2, the J gene TRBJ2-3; no reliable D call. Looked up from germline, CDR1 is SGHTA and CDR2 is FQGNSA. V shed 2 bases and J shed 3 bases, with 9 bases lying between them. The CDR3 loop spans 14 amino acids.

The chain recombines TRBV7-6 with TRBJ2-5, with TRBD1 matching over 9 bases. The V gene's germline CDR1 is SGHVS and CDR2 FNYEAQ. Germline trimming cut 2 bases from V and 6 bases from J; bases unmatched to any gene: 7. This CDR3 has 15 residues. The CDR3 protein is CASSLPGQGTKTQYF. The CDR3 nucleotides read TGTGCCAGCAGCTTACCGGGACAGGGTACGAAGACCCAGTACTTC.

A few counts support this clone. CDR3 residues: CASSLGRAGMGSPLHF. CDR3 nucleotides: TGTGCCAGCAGCTTAGGCCGGGCAGGGATGGGCTCACCCCTCCACTTT. This chain connects TRBV13 to TRBJ1-6, with D possibly being TRBD1 (5 bases). The CDR3 totals 16 residues. Trimming pared 0 bases from V and 10 bases from J, leaving 16 bases between. Looked up from germline, CDR1 is PRHDT and CDR2 is FYEKMQ (reference sequence).

This clone was observed a few times. The V and J genes are TRBV7-8 and TRBJ2-3; 9 positions match TRBD2. The CDR3 extends over 18 amino acids. The junction had 12 bases not matched to a gene; V was cut back by 5 bases and J by 0 bases. The germline V gene has CDR1 SGHVS and CDR2 FQNEAQ. The CDR3 loop is CASSKGGLAGYSTDTQYF. CDR3 bases: TGTGCCAGCAGCAAGGGGGGGCTAGCGGGGTACAGCACAGATACGCAGTATTTT.

In this sample, this clone turned up a few times. Here the CDR3 reads CASTPLRGAGTEAFF. CDR3 DNA: TGTGCCAGCACCCCACTCCGGGGGGCCGGCACTGAAGCTTTCTTT. The chain couples TRBV2 to TRBJ1-1, with TRBD1 as a possible D gene (6 bases). Trimming took 7 bases from V and 4 from J, leaving 19 bases between them. CDR1 and CDR2 from the germline V gene are SNHLY and FYNNEI. The CDR3 runs 15 residues.